This TCR beta chain was profiled in a study of T-cell reconstitution after alpha-beta-depleted transplantation in children. Notes on the study in general: Recipient T cells and thymic progenitors that survived gave rise to the high TCRbeta diversity observed at day 60 in some patients. Roughly two months post-transplant, alpha-beta T cells reportedly originated from several hundred graft clones that had expanded. After one year, T-cell counts and TCRbeta diversity mostly came from new T cells.

This clonotype was found a few times. Its antigen remains unidentified. V lost 2 bases and J 2 bases, leaving 16 bases between the germline ends. The CDR3 runs 17 residues. The V gene's germline CDR1 is MNHEY and CDR2 SVGAGI. Library preparation (for TCRbeta) was performed with unique molecular identifiers. MiXCR, run by TCRdb on the PCR reads, gives a single entry per CDR3 protein. The sample contains 98,000 or so distinct CDR3 sequences, about 6.4% of which appear only once. The chain combines TRBV6-5 with TRBJ2-1; D is uncertain. This receptor was taken from a male patient between 2 and 10 years old who had a stem cell transplant for acute lymphoblastic leukemia, so the T cells may come from the graft donor. The specimen was PBMCs, mostly from graft donor cells, collected 360 days after TCRalphabeta/CD19-depleted stem cell transplant. The CDR3 region is CASSYLPLGSPYNEQFF. The CDR3 DNA follows: TGTGCCAGCAGTTACCTTCCCTTAGGTAGCCCCTACAATGAGCAGTTCTTC.